Listed below are T cell receptor beta chains from one sample, sequenced in a study of blood T cell repertoires in COVID-19. Profiling relied on immunoSEQ multiplex PCR, and the TCRdb table lists in-frame clones only, not all of them. Counted here are over 450,000 clones, roughly 89% occurring once; the ten biggest clones make up around 0.92%. Sequenced sample: peripheral blood. These receptor sequences come from a man younger than 35 with COVID-19, enrolled during active disease. Each CDR3 is given with its conserved first and last residue. The order of the fields is D gene, V gene, clone size, J gene, CDR3 DNA, CDR3 protein. A D gene is named only where the DNA matches it firmly. Rows may omit the clone size; those that give it use once, few, many or a size class.

d_call: -; v_call: TRBV3-1/TRBV3-2; clone_size: once; j_call: TRBJ2-7; cdr3_nt: TGTGCCAGCAGCCAAGAGCCGGGGTCCTACGAGCAGTACTTC; cdr3_aa: CASSQEPGSYEQYF
d_call: TRBD2; v_call: TRBV5-4; clone_size: few; j_call: TRBJ2-7; cdr3_nt: TGTGCCAGCAGCCCGACTAGCGGCTCCTACGAGCAGTACTTC; cdr3_aa: CASSPTSGSYEQYF
d_call: TRBD2; v_call: TRBV2; clone_size: -; j_call: TRBJ2-7; cdr3_nt: TGTGCCAGCAGTGACCTGCGACTAGCGGGAGGCGAGCAGTACTTC; cdr3_aa: CASSDLRLAGGEQYF
d_call: TRBD2; v_call: TRBV5-8; clone_size: -; j_call: TRBJ2-1; cdr3_nt: TGTGCCAGCAGCTTTCTAAGCGGGGGGGCCGATGAGCAGTTCTTC; cdr3_aa: CASSFLSGGADEQFF
d_call: TRBD2; v_call: TRBV9; clone_size: once; j_call: TRBJ2-7; cdr3_nt: TGTGCCAGCAGCGCCGGGGGGAGAGCGGGCGAGCAGTACTTC; cdr3_aa: CASSAGGRAGEQYF
d_call: -; v_call: TRBV7-6; clone_size: once; j_call: TRBJ2-7; cdr3_nt: TGTGCCAGCAGCTTTTCGGAGACCTACGAGCAGTACTTC; cdr3_aa: CASSFSETYEQYF
d_call: -; v_call: TRBV30; clone_size: -; j_call: TRBJ1-6; cdr3_nt: TGTGCCCTCAGGGTAGTTGATAATTCACCCCTCCACTTT; cdr3_aa: CALRVVDNSPLHF
d_call: -; v_call: TRBV7-9; clone_size: once; j_call: TRBJ1-2; cdr3_nt: TGTGCCAGCAGCTTAGGACAGAACTATGGCTACACCTTC; cdr3_aa: CASSLGQNYGYTF
d_call: TRBD1; v_call: TRBV19; clone_size: -; j_call: TRBJ1-6; cdr3_nt: TGTGCCAGTAGTCCGGGACAGCAAAGATCACCCCTCCACTTT; cdr3_aa: CASSPGQQRSPLHF
d_call: TRBD1; v_call: TRBV30; clone_size: -; j_call: TRBJ1-2; cdr3_nt: TGTGCCTGGTCCGACAGGGAGGAGGGCTACACCTTC; cdr3_aa: CAWSDREEGYTF
d_call: -; v_call: TRBV4-2; clone_size: -; j_call: TRBJ2-3; cdr3_nt: TGTGCCAGTTTAAGCGCCGCCGGGACGCAGTATTTT; cdr3_aa: CASLSAAGTQYF
d_call: -; v_call: TRBV5-1; clone_size: -; j_call: TRBJ2-2; cdr3_nt: TGCGCCAGCTCCCTCTCGGGGGGCCTAACCGGGGAGCTGTTTTTT; cdr3_aa: CASSLSGGLTGELFF
d_call: -; v_call: TRBV10-1; clone_size: -; j_call: TRBJ1-1; cdr3_nt: TGCGCCAGCAGAGGGGCAGAAACTGAAGCTTTCTTT; cdr3_aa: CASRGAETEAFF
d_call: TRBD2; v_call: TRBV5-1; clone_size: -; j_call: TRBJ2-3; cdr3_nt: TGCGCCAGCAGCTCTACGGGACTAGCGGGAGCAGATACGCAGTATTTT; cdr3_aa: CASSSTGLAGADTQYF
d_call: -; v_call: TRBV18; clone_size: -; j_call: TRBJ1-4; cdr3_nt: TGTGCCAGCTCACCCAGACAGTATCCAACTAATGAAAAACTGTTTTTT; cdr3_aa: CASSPRQYPTNEKLFF
d_call: TRBD2; v_call: TRBV24-1; clone_size: -; j_call: TRBJ2-1; cdr3_nt: TGTGCCACCAGTGATTCACTAGCGGGAGCATCCTACAATGAGCAGTTCTTC; cdr3_aa: CATSDSLAGASYNEQFF
d_call: -; v_call: TRBV21-1; clone_size: once; j_call: TRBJ2-1; cdr3_nt: TGTGCCAGCAGTCCGGGACTAGCGGGATTTAATGAGCAGTTCTTC; cdr3_aa: CASSPGLAGFNEQFF
d_call: TRBD1; v_call: TRBV12-3/TRBV12-4; clone_size: once; j_call: TRBJ1-2; cdr3_nt: TGTGCCAGCAGTCCCGGGACAGGGGACCCCTGCACCTTC; cdr3_aa: CASSPGTGDPCTF
d_call: -; v_call: TRBV29-1; clone_size: -; j_call: TRBJ2-6; cdr3_nt: TGCAGCGTTGATTGCGCAGAACAGATCTCTGGGGCCAACGTCCTGACTTTC; cdr3_aa: CSVDCAEQISGANVLTF
d_call: TRBD2; v_call: TRBV7-2; clone_size: -; j_call: TRBJ2-1; cdr3_nt: TGTGCCAGCAGCTTAGCGTGGGCTAGCGGGGGGAATGAGCAGTTCTTC; cdr3_aa: CASSLAWASGGNEQFF
d_call: -; v_call: TRBV6-4; clone_size: -; j_call: TRBJ1-2; cdr3_nt: TGTGCCAGCAGTGACGCCGGGACAAACTATGGCTACACCTTC; cdr3_aa: CASSDAGTNYGYTF
d_call: -; v_call: TRBV5-1; clone_size: -; j_call: TRBJ1-3; cdr3_nt: TGCGCCAGCAGCTTGGACGGGGCTGGAAACACCATATATTTT; cdr3_aa: CASSLDGAGNTIYF
d_call: -; v_call: TRBV5-8; clone_size: few; j_call: TRBJ1-5; cdr3_nt: TGTGCCAGCAGCTTACCCGGGGCGGGGGATCAGCCCCAGCATTTT; cdr3_aa: CASSLPGAGDQPQHF
d_call: -; v_call: TRBV27; clone_size: -; j_call: TRBJ1-6; cdr3_nt: TGTGCCAGCAGTTCGCCGGGACAATATAATTCACCCCTCCACTTT; cdr3_aa: CASSSPGQYNSPLHF
d_call: TRBD2; v_call: TRBV27; clone_size: -; j_call: TRBJ2-1; cdr3_nt: TGTGCCAGCAGCCGCGGGACTAGCGGGTACAATGAGCAGTTCTTC; cdr3_aa: CASSRGTSGYNEQFF
d_call: -; v_call: TRBV7-9; clone_size: -; j_call: TRBJ2-5; cdr3_nt: TGTGCCAGCAGCTTAGCGGGAGGAGAGACCCAGTACTTC; cdr3_aa: CASSLAGGETQYF
d_call: TRBD1; v_call: TRBV19; clone_size: -; j_call: TRBJ1-1; cdr3_nt: TGTGCCAGTAGTTACGGACAGGAGACTGAAGCTTTCTTT; cdr3_aa: CASSYGQETEAFF
d_call: TRBD2; v_call: TRBV7-9; clone_size: -; j_call: TRBJ2-7; cdr3_nt: TGTGCCAGCCGGGCTAGCGGGACAGACTACGAGCAGTACTTC; cdr3_aa: CASRASGTDYEQYF
d_call: -; v_call: TRBV24-1; clone_size: -; j_call: TRBJ2-3; cdr3_nt: TGTGCCACCAGTGATGGGGACTCCCCCACAGATACGCAGTATTTT; cdr3_aa: CATSDGDSPTDTQYF
d_call: -; v_call: TRBV12-5; clone_size: -; j_call: TRBJ2-3; cdr3_nt: TGTGCTAGTGGTTTGGGGCAGGGTGGGACAGATACGCAGTATTTT; cdr3_aa: CASGLGQGGTDTQYF
d_call: TRBD1; v_call: TRBV6-5; clone_size: -; j_call: TRBJ1-5; cdr3_nt: TGTGCCAGCAGTTCCACAGGGGGCGCGGGTCAGCCCCAGCATTTT; cdr3_aa: CASSSTGGAGQPQHF
d_call: TRBD1; v_call: TRBV6-4; clone_size: -; j_call: TRBJ2-7; cdr3_nt: TGTGCCAGCGGACAGGGGGTCTACGAGCAGTACTTC; cdr3_aa: CASGQGVYEQYF
d_call: -; v_call: TRBV5-1; clone_size: once; j_call: TRBJ1-6; cdr3_nt: TGCGCCAGCAGCTTGGGAGGGAGCTCCTATAATTCACCCCTCCACTTT; cdr3_aa: CASSLGGSSYNSPLHF
d_call: TRBD1; v_call: TRBV7-9; clone_size: -; j_call: TRBJ2-2; cdr3_nt: TGTGCCAGCAGCGATCCCGGGACAGGGGGCGGCACCGGGGAGCTGTTTTTT; cdr3_aa: CASSDPGTGGGTGELFF
d_call: TRBD1; v_call: TRBV6-5; clone_size: -; j_call: TRBJ2-1; cdr3_nt: TGTGCCAGCGCTCGACAGGGAACCTACAATGAGCAGTTCTTC; cdr3_aa: CASARQGTYNEQFF
d_call: TRBD2; v_call: TRBV7-9; clone_size: -; j_call: TRBJ2-3; cdr3_nt: TGTGCCAGCAGCTTAGGAAGCGGGGGTTCAATTAATACGCAGTATTTT; cdr3_aa: CASSLGSGGSINTQYF
d_call: -; v_call: TRBV4-2; clone_size: -; j_call: TRBJ1-2; cdr3_nt: TGTGCCAGCAGCCAAGATTTACAGATCTATGGCTACACCTTC; cdr3_aa: CASSQDLQIYGYTF
d_call: TRBD1; v_call: TRBV24-1; clone_size: -; j_call: TRBJ2-7; cdr3_nt: TGTGCCACCAGTGTGACAGGGGGCCAAGGCGAGCAGTACTTC; cdr3_aa: CATSVTGGQGEQYF
d_call: TRBD2; v_call: TRBV3-1/TRBV3-2; clone_size: -; j_call: TRBJ2-7; cdr3_nt: TGTGCCAGCAGCCAAGAGTGGGGACTAGGTAGTTCTGAGCAGTACTTC; cdr3_aa: CASSQEWGLGSSEQYF
d_call: -; v_call: TRBV13; clone_size: -; j_call: TRBJ1-6; cdr3_nt: TGTGCCAGCAGCTTACGACAGATAAATTCACCCCTCCACTTT; cdr3_aa: CASSLRQINSPLHF
d_call: -; v_call: TRBV28; clone_size: -; j_call: TRBJ1-2; cdr3_nt: TGTGCCAGCAGTCTTGGACAGAACTATGGCTACACCTTC; cdr3_aa: CASSLGQNYGYTF
d_call: -; v_call: TRBV5-1; clone_size: -; j_call: TRBJ1-1; cdr3_nt: TGCGCCAGCAGCTTGGGCAGGGGCTGGGACACTGAAGCTTTCTTT; cdr3_aa: CASSLGRGWDTEAFF
d_call: -; v_call: TRBV9; clone_size: -; j_call: TRBJ2-5; cdr3_nt: TGTGCCAGCAGCGGATCAAGGCCCGGAGGGACCCAGTACTTC; cdr3_aa: CASSGSRPGGTQYF
d_call: -; v_call: TRBV19; clone_size: -; j_call: TRBJ1-5; cdr3_nt: TGTGCCAGTAGCGACAGTAATCAGCCCCAGCATTTT; cdr3_aa: CASSDSNQPQHF
d_call: -; v_call: TRBV27; clone_size: -; j_call: TRBJ1-5; cdr3_nt: TGTGCCAGCAGTTTCGGGGGGGCAGGGCAGCCCCAGCATTTT; cdr3_aa: CASSFGGAGQPQHF